Listed here are 25 T cell receptor beta chains from one sample, sequenced in a study of blood T cells in healthy people across ages. Together with a sample-barcoded 5' primer, a J-beta primer mix was included in a second PCR lasting about 7 to 11 cycles. Each CDR3 protein gets one entry after TCRdb re-called the 5' RACE reads with MiXCR. Of some 670,000 distinct CDR3 sequences in the sample, about 51% were seen once. The sequenced material came from blood. Receptor source: an elderly woman in good health.

V and J are TRBV5-1 and TRBJ1-1, with no clear D. Germline CDR1 reads SGHRS; CDR2 reads YFSETQ. Trimming cost V 4 bases and J 4 bases, with 8 bases left between them. This CDR3 is built from 12 residues. The CDR3 here is CASSMEGTEAFF. As DNA, the CDR3 is TGCGCCAGCAGCATGGAGGGCACTGAAGCTTTCTTT.

This chain connects TRBV20-1 to TRBJ2-3; 7 nucleotides agree with TRBD1. Germline lookup yields CDR1 DFQATT and CDR2 SNEGSKA (reference sequence). The CDR3 has 13 residues. The V segment lost 1 base and the J segment 6 bases; nucleotides outside the gene matches: 4. This CDR3 is CSARAFRGDTQYF. For the CDR3, the DNA is TGCAGTGCTAGAGCCTTCAGGGGGGATACGCAGTATTTT.

The V call is TRBV7-2, the J call TRBJ1-5; D ambiguous. V was pared by 1 base and J by 4 bases, with 14 bases between. CDR3 length equals 16 residues. The V gene's germline CDR1 is SGHTA and CDR2 FQGNSA. CDR3 sequence reads: CASSLGPAYKNQPQHF. CDR3 DNA sequence: TGTGCCAGCAGCTTAGGTCCCGCCTATAAAAATCAGCCCCAGCATTTT.

This chain uses TRBV12-3 or TRBV12-4 with TRBJ1-1; D is unresolved. V was clipped by 5 bases and J by 4 bases, with 14 bases between them. This CDR3 has 14 residues. For the CDR3, the DNA is TGTGCCAGCAGTCTGGGATCGAGGGCCACTGAAGCTTTCTTT. Translation: CASSLGSRATEAFF.

This clonotype has more than one count but fewer than ten. A much more abundant neighbour one base away suggests this may be a read error. The rearrangement uses TRBV20-1 and TRBJ2-7; 7 bases are shared with TRBD1. After removal of 2 bases from V and 2 bases from J, the junction contained 0 bases not matched to a gene. The CDR3 loop spans 12 amino acids. Germline CDR1 DFQATT, CDR2 SNEGSKA (reference sequence). The CDR3 sequence: CSARQGAYEQYF. CDR3 in DNA: TGCAGTGCTAGACAGGGGGCCTACGAGCAGTACTTC.

This clonotype was recorded many times. The chain is built from TRBV28 and TRBJ1-1; 8 bases are shared with TRBD1. CDR3 size: 15 residues. Germline V gene sequence: CDR1 MDHEN, CDR2 SYDVKM. With V trimmed by 6 bases and J by 5 bases, 11 bases remained unmatched. This CDR3 reads CASSPWGQGATEAFF. CDR3 nucleotide sequence: TGTGCCAGCAGCCCCTGGGGGCAGGGGGCTACTGAAGCTTTCTTT.

With regard to this clonotype: One end of the junction does not line up with germline, which may come from a read error. This rearrangement joins TRBV12-3 or TRBV12-4 to TRBJ1-1; D is ambiguous. CDR3 length: 15 residues. CDR3 in DNA: TGTGCCAGCAGTTTTACCTGGGGTATGAACACTGGAGCTTTCTTT. Translation gives CASSFTWGMNTGAFF.

The genes are TRBV9 and TRBJ2-7, with unresolved D. The V gene's germline CDR1 is SGDLS and CDR2 YYNGEE. Trimming left V 0 bases short and J 2 bases short, with 15 bases between. The CDR3 is 16 residues long. CDR3 loop: CASSVVSRQAPYEQYF. CDR3 coding DNA: TGTGCCAGCAGCGTAGTGTCAAGGCAGGCCCCCTACGAGCAGTACTTC.

This clonotype was picked up many times. V gene TRBV2 combines with J gene TRBJ2-3; 10 nucleotides match TRBD2. Germline V CDR1 and CDR2: SNHLY, FYNNEI. The CDR3 extends over 15 amino acids. Trimming took 5 bases from V and 4 from J; bases not matched to a gene: 6. Here the CDR3 reads CASSLAGGPADTQYF. As DNA, the CDR3 is TGTGCCAGCAGTTTAGCGGGGGGTCCCGCAGATACGCAGTATTTT.

This clonotype was seen many times. This chain connects TRBV11-2 to TRBJ1-4; D is perhaps TRBD1 (5 bases). V was trimmed by 5 bases and J by 4 bases, leaving 5 bases between them. This CDR3 contains 12 residues. Germline assignment: CDR1 SGHAT and CDR2 FQNNGV. The CDR3 protein is CASSQGNEKLFF. The CDR3 bases are TGTGCCAGCAGCCAGGGTAATGAAAAACTGTTTTTT.

Remarks on this clonotype: The junction and the germline gene differ at one end; a read error may be behind it. The chain joins TRBV7-2 to TRBJ1-2; 9 nucleotides line up with TRBD1. Germline loops: CDR1 SGHTA, CDR2 FQGNSA. CDR3 length equals 17 residues. The CDR3 loop is CASSLSRDRAGIYGYTF. CDR3 coding DNA: TGTGCCAGCAGCTTAAGTCGGGACAGGGCTGGTATCTATGGTTACACCTTC.

V and J are TRBV2 and TRBJ2-2; 8 bases fit TRBD1. The CDR3 is 14 residues long. Germline V gene data show CDR1 as SNHLY and CDR2 as FYNNEI. The V and J ends lost 6 bases and 5 bases, in that order; junction bases with no gene match: 5. CDR3: CASRPTGETGELFF. Here the CDR3 DNA reads TGTGCCAGCAGGCCGACAGGGGAAACCGGGGAGCTGTTTTTT.

This clonotype was seen ten or more times. The chain couples TRBV2 to TRBJ2-1, with 12 positions matching TRBD2. This CDR3 has 14 amino acids. The trim removed 7 bases at V and 7 bases at J, leaving 5 bases unmatched. Germline CDR1 and CDR2: SNHLY and FYNNEI. CDR3 residues: CASTSSGRVNEQFF. The CDR3 nucleotides read TGTGCCAGCACGTCTAGCGGGAGGGTAAATGAGCAGTTCTTC.

In this sample, this clonotype turned up many times. V gene TRBV29-1 combines with J gene TRBJ2-7; 8 bases are shared with TRBD2. Germline CDR1 is SQVTM and CDR2 is ANQGSEA. Germline trimming cut 4 bases from V and 6 bases from J; bases unmatched to any gene: 8. CDR3 length: 13 amino acids. As DNA, the CDR3 is TGCAGCGTTGGCGGGAGGCCTCTACTCGAGCAGTACTTC. This translates into CSVGGRPLLEQYF.

The gene calls are TRBV4-2 and TRBJ2-2; D gene uncertain. The CDR3 length is 15 residues. Deletions cut 1 base from V and 4 bases from J, with 10 bases between. Germline V gives CDR1 LGHNA, CDR2 YNFKEQ. The CDR3: CASSQGLDRTGELFF. The CDR3 DNA is TGTGCCAGCAGCCAAGGGCTAGATCGCACCGGGGAGCTGTTTTTT.

The chain combines TRBV5-1 with TRBJ2-4, with D uncertain. The tail of the sequence fits TRBJ2-7 better, so the J call may be wrong. There are 15 residues in the CDR3. Germline-derived CDR1 and CDR2 are SGHRS and YFSETQ. The DNA for the CDR3 is TGCGCCAGCAGCTTGGAATTGGGGAACTCCTACGAGCAGTACTTC. This translates into CASSLELGNSYEQYF.

This clonotype was detected many times. V is TRBV7-2 and J is TRBJ2-7, with 7 nucleotides matching TRBD1. Germline V lookup: CDR1 SGHTA, CDR2 FQGNSA. V trimming: 4 bases; J trimming: 2 bases; junction bases outside the gene matches: 5. The CDR3 has 14 amino acids. The CDR3 sequence is CASSSTGDTYEQYF. CDR3 in DNA: TGTGCCAGCAGCTCCACAGGGGATACCTACGAGCAGTACTTC.

To note about this clonotype: A much larger clonotype is one base distant, so this may be a read error. The rearrangement joins TRBV7-2 to TRBJ2-3; 9 nucleotides line up with TRBD2. The CDR3 covers 16 residues. Germline CDR1 reads SGHTA; CDR2 reads FQGNSA. The CDR3, as DNA: TGTGCCAGCAGCGTAGCGTCTTCTAGCGGGGTAGATACGCAGTATTTT. Its protein product is CASSVASSSGVDTQYF. The full variable domain, in which reference TRBV7-2 and TRBJ2-3 provide the parts outside the CDR3, is GAGVSQSPSNKVTEKGKDVELRCDPISGHTALYWYRQSLGQGLEFLIYFQGNSAPDKSGLPSDRFSAERTGGSVSTLTIQRTQQEDSAVYLCASSVASSSGVDTQYFGPGTRLTVL.

This clonotype has a handful of counts. This chain connects TRBV29-1 to TRBJ2-6, with TRBD1 matching over 9 bases. V trimming: 6 bases; J trimming: 2 bases; junction bases outside the gene matches: 5. Germline values: CDR1 SQVTM, CDR2 ANQGSEA. The CDR3 loop spans 15 amino acids. As DNA, the CDR3 is TGCAGCGTCAGACAGGGGGAAGCTGGGGCCAACGTCCTGACTTTC. As protein: CSVRQGEAGANVLTF.

This clonotype was counted many times. The CDR3 nucleotides are TGCAGCGCGACACCTGGCCAAGAGACCCAGTACTTC. Amino acids: CSATPGQETQYF. The gene calls are TRBV29-1 and TRBJ2-5, with unresolved D. This CDR3 spans 12 amino acids. CDR1 SQVTM and CDR2 ANQGSEA come from the germline V gene. Trimming left V 7 bases short and J 1 base short, with 10 bases between.

This clonotype was counted many times. The chain has TRBV20-1 and TRBJ2-1, with TRBD2 matching over 8 bases. CDR3 length: 16 amino acids. Per the germline V gene, CDR1 is DFQATT and CDR2 is SNEGSKA (reference sequence). The ends lost 0 bases at V and 9 bases at J; junction bases unmatched: 13. In DNA, the CDR3 is TGCAGTGCTAGAGATCCCATTCGGACTAGCCTCCCTGAGCAGTTCTTC. It specifies CSARDPIRTSLPEQFF.

CDR3 sequence (DNA): TGCAGTGCTAGAGTCTACGACAGACAGTTCTTC. Its translation: CSARVYDRQFF. The gene calls are TRBV20-1 and TRBJ2-1; weak D call: TRBD1 (5 bases). This CDR3 contains 11 residues. Trimming took 1 base from V and 13 from J, leaving 11 bases between them. Per germline, CDR1 DFQATT and CDR2 SNEGSKA (reference sequence).

This clonotype came up many times. This chain joins TRBV7-2 and TRBJ2-5, with D unresolved. Trimming took off 5 bases at V and 7 bases at J, with 8 bases between the two ends. The CDR3 runs 11 residues. The V gene's germline CDR1 is SGHTA and CDR2 FQGNSA. CDR3 region: CASSPIGTQYF. The CDR3 nucleotides read TGTGCCAGCAGCCCAATAGGGACCCAGTACTTC.

This sequence joins TRBV20-1 and TRBJ1-5; D is ambiguous. The CDR3 has 15 amino acids. V lost 0 bases and J lost 5, with 14 bases in between. The germline V gene has CDR1 DFQATT and CDR2 SNEGSKA (reference sequence). The CDR3 is CSARDDEGIHQPQHF. In DNA, the CDR3 is TGCAGTGCTAGAGATGATGAAGGGATACATCAGCCCCAGCATTTT.

This clonotype was detected only once. The chain uses TRBV20-1 and TRBJ2-1; 9 positions match TRBD2. The J segment lost 7 bases and the V segment lost 0 bases, leaving 7 bases of the junction unmatched. The CDR3 has 15 amino acids. Germline V lookup: CDR1 DFQATT, CDR2 SNEGSKA (reference sequence). The CDR3 coding sequence is TGCAGTGCTAGAGATGCTAGCGGGGAAGCGAATGAGCAGTTCTTC. As protein: CSARDASGEANEQFF.